Here is one T cell receptor beta chain with its context. Its antigen is still unknown. This CDR3 has 14 residues. Germline CDR1 and CDR2: MNHNS and SASEGT. Losses at the gene ends were 6 bases for V and 3 bases for J; bases not matched to a gene: 2. The repertoire was sequenced with immunoSEQ multiplex PCR; TCRdb's copy has only in-frame clones and lacks some. The data show about 320,000 clones, with around 86% seen just once and 15% to 20% held by the top ten. To make CD8 memory, CD45RO+ cells were put together with CCR7-negative CD45RA+ TemRA cells. This record belongs to a study of shared clonotypes between healthy human individuals. Findings of the study overall: It was expected that sequencing depth would affect clonotype sharing among donors.

The chain uses TRBV6-1 and TRBJ2-2; 9 bases agree with TRBD1. What was sequenced was memory CD8+ T cells sorted from blood. Stated subset: CD45RO+ cells pooled with CCR7-negative TemRA cells. This receptor was identified in a man between 18 and 35 years old in good health. CDR3 in DNA: TGTGCCAGCAGGCGGACAGGGGACACCGGGGAGCTGTTTTTT. Residues: CASRRTGDTGELFF.